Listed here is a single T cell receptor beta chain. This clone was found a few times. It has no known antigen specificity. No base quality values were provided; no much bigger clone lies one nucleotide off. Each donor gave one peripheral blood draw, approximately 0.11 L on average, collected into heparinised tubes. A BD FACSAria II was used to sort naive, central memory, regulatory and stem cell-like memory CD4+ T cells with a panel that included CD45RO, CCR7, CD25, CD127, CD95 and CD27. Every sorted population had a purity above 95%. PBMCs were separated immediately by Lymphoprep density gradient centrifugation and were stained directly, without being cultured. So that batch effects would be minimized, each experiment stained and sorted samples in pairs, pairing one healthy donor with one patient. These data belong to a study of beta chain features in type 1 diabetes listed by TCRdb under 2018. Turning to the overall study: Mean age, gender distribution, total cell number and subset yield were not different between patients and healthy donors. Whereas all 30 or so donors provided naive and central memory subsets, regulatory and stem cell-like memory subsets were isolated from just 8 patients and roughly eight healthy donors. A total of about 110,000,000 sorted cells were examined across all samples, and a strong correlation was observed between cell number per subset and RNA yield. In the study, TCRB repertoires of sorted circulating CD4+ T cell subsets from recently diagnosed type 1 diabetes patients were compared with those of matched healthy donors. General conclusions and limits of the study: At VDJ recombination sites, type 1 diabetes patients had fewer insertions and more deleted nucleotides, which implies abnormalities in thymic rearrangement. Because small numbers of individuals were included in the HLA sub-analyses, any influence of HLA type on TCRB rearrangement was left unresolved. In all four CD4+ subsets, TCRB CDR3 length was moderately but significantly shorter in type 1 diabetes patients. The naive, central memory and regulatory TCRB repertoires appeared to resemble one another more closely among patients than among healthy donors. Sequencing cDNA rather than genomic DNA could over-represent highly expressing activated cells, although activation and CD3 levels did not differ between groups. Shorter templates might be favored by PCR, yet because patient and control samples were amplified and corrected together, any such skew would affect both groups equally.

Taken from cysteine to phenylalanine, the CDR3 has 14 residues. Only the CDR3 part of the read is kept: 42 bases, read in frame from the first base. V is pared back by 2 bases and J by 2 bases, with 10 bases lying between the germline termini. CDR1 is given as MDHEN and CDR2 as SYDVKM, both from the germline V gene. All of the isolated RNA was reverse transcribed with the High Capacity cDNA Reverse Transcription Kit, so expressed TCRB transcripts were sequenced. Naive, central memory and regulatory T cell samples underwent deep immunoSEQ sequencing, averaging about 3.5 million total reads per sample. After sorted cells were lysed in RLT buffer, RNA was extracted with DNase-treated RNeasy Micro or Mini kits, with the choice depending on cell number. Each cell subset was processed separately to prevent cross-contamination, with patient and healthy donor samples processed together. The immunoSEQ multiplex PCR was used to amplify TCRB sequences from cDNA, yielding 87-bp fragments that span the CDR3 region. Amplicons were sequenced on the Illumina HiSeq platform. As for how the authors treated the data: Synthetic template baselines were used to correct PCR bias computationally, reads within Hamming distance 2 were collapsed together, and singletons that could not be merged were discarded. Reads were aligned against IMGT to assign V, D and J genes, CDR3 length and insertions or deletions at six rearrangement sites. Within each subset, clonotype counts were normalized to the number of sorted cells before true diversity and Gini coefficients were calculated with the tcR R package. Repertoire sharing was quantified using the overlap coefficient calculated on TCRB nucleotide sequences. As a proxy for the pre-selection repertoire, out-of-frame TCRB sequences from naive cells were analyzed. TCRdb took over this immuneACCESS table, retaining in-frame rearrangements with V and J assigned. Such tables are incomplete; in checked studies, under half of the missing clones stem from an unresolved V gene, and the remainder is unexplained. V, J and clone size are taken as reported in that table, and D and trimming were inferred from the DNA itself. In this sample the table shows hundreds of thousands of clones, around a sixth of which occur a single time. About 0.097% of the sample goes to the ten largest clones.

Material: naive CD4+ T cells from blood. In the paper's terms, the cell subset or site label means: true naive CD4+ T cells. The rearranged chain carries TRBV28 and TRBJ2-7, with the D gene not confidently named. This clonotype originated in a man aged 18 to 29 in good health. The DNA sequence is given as TGTGCCAGCAGTTTAGTGGACCGGCCCTACGAGCAGTACTTC. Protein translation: CASSLVDRPYEQYF. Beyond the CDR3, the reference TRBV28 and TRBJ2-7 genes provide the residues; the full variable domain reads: DVKVTQSSRYLVKRTGEKVFLECVQDMDHENMFWYRQDPGLGLRLIYFSYDVKMKEKGDIPEGYSVSREKKERFSLILESASTNQTSMYLCASSLVDRPYEQYFGPGTRLTVT.